This T cell receptor (beta chain) emerged from a study of regulatory T cells in long-lasting Graves disease. This clonotype was detected only a few times. Germline is not matched at one junction end, which may reflect a read error. Researchers made TCR beta libraries by using iRepertoire HTBI primers and running Arm-PCR on CDR3 regions. Each CDR3 protein gets one entry after TCRdb re-called the multiplex PCR reads with MiXCR. The data show 500,000 or so distinct CDR3 sequences, with 14% seen just once and around a sixth held by the top ten. Time point given: newly diagnosed GD, antithyroid drugs for less than 3 months. Preparation of the TCR library used RNA extracted from PBMCs. Separately, the same data were catalogued under a study of T cells in Graves' hyperthyroidism and ophthalmopathy.

The input for sequencing was peripheral blood mononuclear cells (PBMCs), taken at new diagnosis, from a patient treated with antithyroid drugs. The clonotype was recovered from a woman in her forties or fifties with Graves disease.

CDR3 sequence (DNA): TGCGCCAGCAGCCAAGATCTCACCTCGAACACTGAAGCTTTCTTT. This codes for CASSQDLTSNTEAFF. The chain joins TRBV11-1 to TRBJ1-1; D not certain. This CDR3 spans 15 amino acids. Germline CDR1 is SGHAT and CDR2 is FQDESV (reference sequence).